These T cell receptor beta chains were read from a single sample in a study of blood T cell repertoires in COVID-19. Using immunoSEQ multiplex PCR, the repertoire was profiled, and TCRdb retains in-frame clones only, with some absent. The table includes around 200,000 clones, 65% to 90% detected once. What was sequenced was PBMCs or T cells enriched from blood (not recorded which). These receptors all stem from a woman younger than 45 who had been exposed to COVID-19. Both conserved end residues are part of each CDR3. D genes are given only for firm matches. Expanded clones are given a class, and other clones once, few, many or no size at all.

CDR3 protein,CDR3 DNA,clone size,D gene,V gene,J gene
CASSHANLRTYEQYF,TGCGCCAGCAGCCATGCGAACCTGAGAACCTACGAGCAGTACTTC,NA,NA,TRBV4-1,TRBJ2-7
CASSIGQVNTEAFF,TGTGCCAGTAGTATTGGACAGGTGAACACTGAAGCTTTCTTT,NA,TRBD1,TRBV19,TRBJ1-1
CASSIWGGSDYGYTF,TGTGCCAGTAGTATCTGGGGGGGCTCAGATTATGGCTACACCTTC,NA,NA,TRBV19,TRBJ1-2
CASDRQGDRADTQYF,TGTGCCAGCGACCGACAGGGGGATCGTGCAGATACGCAGTATTTT,NA,TRBD1,TRBV2,TRBJ2-3
CASSPPGNQPQHF,TGTGCCAGCAGCCCGCCGGGCAATCAGCCCCAGCATTTT,NA,NA,TRBV7-9,TRBJ1-5
CASQAGGGPTAQHF,TGTGCCTCACAAGCCGGGGGGGGCCCCACGGCCCAGCATTTT,few,NA,TRBV19,TRBJ1-5
CASRGWGQGIADTQYF,TGTGCCAGCCGGGGATGGGGACAGGGTATTGCAGATACGCAGTATTTT,NA,TRBD1,TRBV27,TRBJ2-3
CASSSGQYDGSYGYTF,TGTGCCAGCAGCTCTGGACAGTATGACGGCTCCTATGGCTACACCTTC,NA,NA,TRBV11-2,TRBJ1-2
CASSLGGPHQPQHF,TGTGCCAGCAGCCTGGGGGGACCCCATCAGCCCCAGCATTTT,once,NA,TRBV13,TRBJ1-5
CASSLVTAGEAFF,TGCGCCAGCAGCTTGGTAACAGCGGGTGAAGCTTTCTTT,NA,NA,TRBV5-1,TRBJ1-1
CASSPLDRGGNSPLHF,TGTGCCAGCTCACCACTGGACAGGGGAGGTAATTCACCCCTCCACTTT,few,TRBD1,TRBV18,TRBJ1-6
CASSPSTSGVEQYF,TGTGCCAGCAGCCCCTCGACTAGCGGGGTCGAGCAGTACTTC,NA,TRBD2,TRBV3-1/TRBV3-2,TRBJ2-7
CASSSLSSYNSPLHF,TGTGCCAGCTCTAGCTTGAGCTCCTATAATTCACCCCTCCACTTT,once,NA,TRBV3-1/TRBV3-2,TRBJ1-6
CASSLSGGSTGNTIYF,TGTGCCAGCAGTTTAAGTGGCGGGAGTACTGGAAACACCATATATTTT,many,NA,TRBV28,TRBJ1-3
CASSTRSPGRRDTEAFF,TGTGCCAGCAGCACAAGATCGCCGGGCCGGAGGGACACTGAAGCTTTCTTT,NA,NA,TRBV11-2,TRBJ1-1
CASRLERGDHNYGYTF,TGTGCCAGCAGATTAGAACGGGGAGACCATAACTATGGCTACACCTTC,NA,NA,TRBV7-9,TRBJ1-2
CASSPTGQWYEQYF,TGTGCCAGCAGCCCCACAGGGCAGTGGTACGAGCAGTACTTC,NA,NA,TRBV9,TRBJ2-7
CATSDWRGYGYTF,TGTGCCACCAGTGATTGGCGGGGCTATGGCTACACCTTC,NA,NA,TRBV24-1,TRBJ1-2
CASSQDRAGGSYGYTF,TGCGCCAGCAGCCAAGATCGGGCAGGGGGTTCCTATGGCTACACCTTC,NA,TRBD1,TRBV4-1,TRBJ1-2
CASSLGDTGWTEAFF,TGCGCCAGCAGCTTGGGAGACACAGGGTGGACTGAAGCTTTCTTT,NA,NA,TRBV5-1,TRBJ1-1
CASSLVGAGGYGYTF,TGTGCCAGCAGCTTAGTTGGGGCAGGGGGCTATGGCTACACCTTC,NA,TRBD1,TRBV7-9,TRBJ1-2
CASSQAGWDRGLDEQFF,TGCGCCAGCAGCCAAGCGGGGTGGGACAGGGGATTGGATGAGCAGTTCTTC,NA,TRBD1,TRBV4-1,TRBJ2-1
CASSPAPGQGVEQYF,TGTGCCAGCAGCCCCGCCCCGGGACAGGGAGTCGAGCAGTACTTC,once,TRBD1,TRBV7-8,TRBJ2-7
CASSLRVDNFNSPLHF,TGTGCCAGCAGCTTAAGGGTGGACAATTTTAATTCACCCCTCCACTTT,NA,NA,TRBV7-6,TRBJ1-6
CASKVRTGGADNSPLHF,TGTGCCAGTAAGGTGAGGACAGGGGGCGCCGATAATTCACCCCTCCACTTT,NA,TRBD1,TRBV19,TRBJ1-6
CAIRGTGVSTEAFF,TGTGCCATCAGAGGAACAGGGGTAAGCACTGAAGCTTTCTTT,few,TRBD1,TRBV10-3,TRBJ1-1
CAISESLQVPNYGYTF,TGTGCCATCAGTGAGTCGCTTCAGGTTCCTAACTATGGCTACACCTTC,NA,NA,TRBV10-3,TRBJ1-2
CASSHRTTITSSPLHF,TGTGCCAGCAGCCATAGAACGACAATAACCTCTTCACCCCTCCACTTT,NA,NA,TRBV3-1/TRBV3-2,TRBJ1-6
CASSSRERKLSYNEQFF,TGTGCCAGCAGCTCCCGGGAGAGAAAACTCTCCTACAATGAGCAGTTCTTC,NA,NA,TRBV7-9,TRBJ2-1
CASSLAATGDNTEAFF,TGTGCCAGCAGTTTAGCCGCGACAGGGGACAACACTGAAGCTTTCTTT,few,TRBD1,TRBV28,TRBJ1-1
CAWSGGQVFKNIQYF,TGTGCCTGGAGTGGGGGACAGGTGTTTAAAAACATTCAGTACTTC,NA,TRBD1,TRBV30,TRBJ2-4
CATSLDNEQFF,TGTGCCACCAGTCTTGACAATGAGCAGTTCTTC,NA,NA,TRBV24-1,TRBJ2-1
CASSSHQGLGGYTF,TGTGCCAGCAGCTCCCACCAGGGGTTAGGTGGCTACACCTTC,NA,NA,TRBV7-2,TRBJ1-2
CASSLRRGKYGYTF,TGTGCCAGCAGTTTACGTAGGGGGAAGTATGGCTACACCTTC,NA,NA,TRBV27,TRBJ1-2
CASSQDSQYGYTF,TGCGCCAGCAGCCAAGACTCCCAGTATGGCTACACCTTC,NA,NA,TRBV4-1,TRBJ1-2
CASSEPGSTDTQYF,TGTGCCAGCAGTGAGCCAGGGAGCACAGATACGCAGTATTTT,NA,NA,TRBV25-1,TRBJ2-3
CASSGDRGRADTQYF,TGTGCCAGCAGTGGGGACAGGGGGAGGGCAGATACGCAGTATTTT,NA,TRBD1,TRBV2,TRBJ2-3
CASSPSVDATNYGYTF,TGTGCCAGCTCACCTAGCGTCGATGCAACTAACTATGGCTACACCTTC,NA,NA,TRBV18,TRBJ1-2
CASSLGDRSSYNSPLHF,TGTGCCAGCAGCTTAGGGGACAGGAGCTCCTATAATTCACCCCTCCACTTT,NA,TRBD1,TRBV7-9,TRBJ1-6
CASSLGVRTGRYNEQFF,TGCGCCAGCAGCTTGGGTGTGCGGACAGGCCGTTACAATGAGCAGTTCTTC,NA,TRBD1,TRBV5-1,TRBJ2-1
CASSKGEPRNTEAFF,TGTGCCAGCAGCAAGGGAGAGCCGAGGAACACTGAAGCTTTCTTT,NA,NA,TRBV7-6,TRBJ1-1
CASSEDGGGTEAFF,TGTGCCAGCAGTGAAGACGGGGGAGGGACTGAAGCTTTCTTT,NA,NA,TRBV2,TRBJ1-1
CASSFRGAGGEAFF,TGTGCCAGCAGCTTCCGGGGGGCTGGGGGTGAAGCTTTCTTT,NA,NA,TRBV11-2,TRBJ1-1
CASSYPTSGGRETQYF,TGTGCCAGCAGTTACCCGACTAGCGGGGGGAGGGAGACCCAGTACTTC,once,TRBD2,TRBV6-2/TRBV6-3,TRBJ2-5
CTSSQESENTEAFF,TGCACCAGCAGCCAAGAGTCAGAGAACACTGAAGCTTTCTTT,NA,NA,TRBV1,TRBJ1-1
CASSPRGAPNTGELFF,TGTGCCAGCAGCCCCCGGGGAGCCCCGAACACCGGGGAGCTGTTTTTT,NA,NA,TRBV7-9,TRBJ2-2
CSVEAVPVNYGYTF,TGCAGCGTTGAAGCGGTTCCGGTAAACTATGGCTACACCTTC,NA,NA,TRBV29-1,TRBJ1-2
CSVASGVAGYEQYF,TGCAGCGTTGCATCCGGGGTAGCTGGCTACGAGCAGTACTTC,NA,NA,TRBV29-1,TRBJ2-7
CASGRDRDEPQHF,TGTGCCAGCGGGAGAGACAGGGATGAGCCCCAGCATTTT,NA,TRBD1,TRBV2,TRBJ1-5
CASSPKGDRASYNEQFF,TGCGCCAGCAGCCCCAAGGGGGACAGGGCCTCCTACAATGAGCAGTTCTTC,NA,TRBD1,TRBV4-1,TRBJ2-1